The next 25 T cell receptor beta chains were all read from a single sample in a study of T-cell memory formation after mild COVID-19. TCRdb re-called the 5' RACE reads with MiXCR, one entry per CDR3 protein. The sample records about 130,000 distinct CDR3 sequences, roughly 6% being singletons. Sequencing was performed on PBMCs or a T cell subset sorted from them (not recorded which). These receptors were taken from an adult woman who had mild COVID-19 (a few samples of this study predate the infection). Cell type and time point are not known.

In its sample, this clonotype was seen many times. This rearrangement joins TRBV10-3 to TRBJ2-1, with 7 positions matching TRBD1. After removal of 5 bases from V and 5 bases from J, the junction contained 9 bases not matched to a gene. This CDR3 comprises 15 residues. Germline V CDR1 and CDR2: ENHRY, SYGVKD. CDR3 region: CAISRPDRWNNEQFF. The CDR3 region has the DNA TGTGCCATCAGTAGGCCGGACAGGTGGAACAATGAGCAGTTCTTC.

V usage is TRBV14 and J usage is TRBJ2-3; TRBD1 or TRBD2 may be the D gene (6 bases each). Trimming left V 8 bases short and J 4 bases short, with 19 bases between. Germline CDR1 and CDR2: SGHDN and FVKESK. The CDR3 length is 15 residues. Written as DNA, the CDR3 is TGTGCCAGCGCCCGACCGGCAGGGGAGGCAGATACGCAGTATTTT. Translation gives CASARPAGEADTQYF. Supplemented by reference TRBV14 and TRBJ2-3, the full variable domain reads EAGVTQFPSHSVIEKGQTVTLRCDPISGHDNLYWYRRVMGKEIKFLLHFVKESKQDESGMPNNRFLAERTGGTYSTLKVQPAELEDSGVYFCASARPAGEADTQYFGPGTRLTVL.

This clonotype was recorded at least ten times. V gene TRBV6-5 combines with J gene TRBJ1-5; D remains ambiguous. This CDR3 contains 13 residues. V lost 8 bases to trimming and J lost 1 base, with 9 bases between them. The germline gives CDR1 MNHEY, CDR2 SVGAGI. This CDR3 reads CASAEQSNQPQHF. The CDR3 DNA reads TGTGCCAGCGCTGAGCAGAGCAATCAGCCCCAGCATTTT.

This clonotype was counted at least ten times. The gene calls are TRBV7-2 and TRBJ2-2; 9 bases agree with TRBD2. The CDR3 sequence is 16 residues long. J was trimmed by 0 bases and V by 1 base; bases with no gene match: 0. CDR1 is SGHTA and CDR2 is FQGNSA in the germline V gene. DNA for the CDR3: TGTGCCAGCAGCTTAGTAGCGGGAGCGAACACCGGGGAGCTGTTTTTT. Translated: CASSLVAGANTGELFF. Drawing the rest from reference TRBV7-2 and TRBJ2-2, the complete variable domain is GAGVSQSPSNKVTEKGKDVELRCDPISGHTALYWYRQSLGQGLEFLIYFQGNSAPDKSGLPSDRFSAERTGGSVSTLTIQRTQQEDSAVYLCASSLVAGANTGELFFGEGSRLTVL.

In its sample, this clonotype was seen many times. This chain links TRBV5-4 with TRBJ1-2; D is unclear. The germline gives CDR1 SGHNT, CDR2 YYREEE (reference sequence). The CDR3 extends over 14 amino acids. V was trimmed by 4 bases and J by 0 bases, leaving 10 bases between them. The DNA of the CDR3 is TGTGCCAGCAGCCCTGGGAGTTCTAACTATGGCTACACCTTC. It codes for CASSPGSSNYGYTF.

The chain joins TRBV21-1 to TRBJ1-5; the table's D call of TRBD1 was not tested on the DNA. TRBV21-1 has pseudogene status. The CDR3 consists of 19 residues. The CDR3 DNA sequence: TGTGCCAGCAGCAGCTCTCATGGACAGGGGGCATTCGGCAATCAGCCCCAGCATTTT. Its protein product is CASSSSHGQGAFGNQPQHF.

The table lists this clonotype with many counts. The chain joins TRBV20-1 to TRBJ2-7, with D hard to call. From germline, CDR1 is DFQATT and CDR2 SNEGSKA (reference sequence). V lost 6 bases and J lost 2, with 11 bases in between. This CDR3 comprises 12 residues. This CDR3 reads CSALLLAYEQYF. In DNA, the CDR3 is TGCAGTGCGCTTTTATTGGCCTACGAGCAGTACTTC.

The table lists this clonotype with many counts. V and J are TRBV12-5 and TRBJ2-2, with D unresolved. CDR1 LGHNT and CDR2 FRNRAP come from the germline V gene. The V gene lost 1 base and the J gene lost 1 base, with 7 bases spanning the gap. The CDR3 is made up of 15 amino acids. CDR3 region: CASGLGPMNTGELFF. The CDR3 nucleotides are TGTGCTAGTGGTTTGGGACCCATGAACACCGGGGAGCTGTTTTTT.

The V and J genes are TRBV30 and TRBJ2-1; 11 bases line up with TRBD2. V gave up 3 bases and J gave up 8 bases; unmatched junction bases: 6. Germline values: CDR1 GTSNPN, CDR2 SVGIG (reference sequence). The CDR3 has 14 residues. CDR3 nucleotide sequence: TGTGCCTGGAGAATAGCGGGAGGGCCGTATGAGCAGTTCTTC. Translation: CAWRIAGGPYEQFF.

This clonotype was seen many times. V and J are TRBV4-1 and TRBJ1-2; D unresolved. This CDR3 is built from 17 residues. V was trimmed by 1 base and J by 4 bases, leaving 19 bases between them. Looked up from germline, CDR1 is MGHRA and CDR2 is YSYEKL. This CDR3 reads CASSQGEEAATVYGYTF. In DNA, the CDR3 is TGCGCCAGCAGCCAAGGCGAGGAAGCAGCTACAGTCTATGGCTACACCTTC.

The CDR3 nucleotides read TGTGCCACCAGCAGAGGGGAGGTGTGGACAGATACGCAGTATTTT. It yields the protein CATSRGEVWTDTQYF. J is TRBJ2-3 and V is TRBV15, with TRBD2 as a possible D gene (6 bases). The CDR3 is 15 amino acids. Trimming shortened V by 1 base and J by 3 bases, and 11 bases separated the two germline ends. Germline CDR1 LNHNV, CDR2 YYDKDF (reference sequence).

The V and J genes are TRBV4-3 and TRBJ1-4; 7 bases agree with TRBD1. The trim removed 4 bases at V and 8 bases at J, leaving 7 bases unmatched. In germline, CDR1 is LGHNA, CDR2 YSLEER. The CDR3 has 14 residues. Here the CDR3 DNA reads TGCGCCAGCAGCCGAAGGGGGCTAGGAGAAAAACTGTTTTTT. Translation: CASSRRGLGEKLFF.

The chain has TRBV12-3 or TRBV12-4 and TRBJ2-6, with D possibly being TRBD1 or TRBD2 (6 bases each). The CDR3 contains 15 residues. V lost 4 bases and J 4 bases, leaving 11 bases between the germline ends. The CDR3 reads CASSWGARGANVLTF. The CDR3 region has the DNA TGTGCCAGCAGTTGGGGGGCGCGAGGGGCCAACGTCCTGACTTTC.

V gene TRBV3-1 combines with J gene TRBJ2-7; 8 bases match TRBD2. CDR1 LGHDT and CDR2 YNNKEL come from the germline V gene (reference sequence). V shed 7 bases, J shed 7 bases, and the junction held 12 bases outside the gene matches. This CDR3 has 14 amino acids. The CDR3 reads CASTPREGVGEQYF. As DNA, the CDR3 is TGTGCCAGCACACCCCGGGAGGGCGTAGGAGAGCAGTACTTC.

This clonotype was seen only a few times. This sequence joins TRBV3-1 and TRBJ2-2, with TRBD2 matching 14 bases. The CDR3 covers 17 residues. V shed 4 bases and J 5 bases; nucleotides not matched to a gene: 6. CDR1 and CDR2 from the germline V gene are LGHDT and YNNKEL (reference sequence). CDR3 protein: CASSRYGTSGRTGELFF. CDR3 sequence (DNA): TGTGCCAGCAGCCGATATGGGACTAGCGGGAGAACCGGGGAGCTGTTTTTT.

This clonotype was found many times. The chain employs TRBV5-1 and TRBJ2-5, with TRBD1 matching over 10 bases. V shed 4 bases and J 1 base; nucleotides not matched to a gene: 1. The germline gives CDR1 SGHRS, CDR2 YFSETQ. The CDR3 sequence is 14 residues long. DNA for the CDR3: TGCGCCAGCAGCGGGGACAGGGGCCAAGAGACCCAGTACTTC. This sequence encodes CASSGDRGQETQYF.

This clonotype has at least ten counts. V gene TRBV5-1 combines with J gene TRBJ2-3; a possible D gene is TRBD2 (5 bases). V was trimmed by 0 bases and J by 6 bases, leaving 20 bases between them. Germline V gene data show CDR1 as SGHRS and CDR2 as YFSETQ. This CDR3 is 17 amino acids long. Here the CDR3 reads CASSLARASAGSDTQYF. The CDR3 bases are TGCGCCAGCAGCTTGGCGCGGGCGTCTGCCGGGTCCGATACGCAGTATTTT.

This clonotype was detected a few times. The V call is TRBV5-1, the J call TRBJ2-3, with 10 bases lining up with TRBD1. Germline values: CDR1 SGHRS, CDR2 YFSETQ. The CDR3 runs to 16 residues. Trimming removed 0 bases from V and 2 bases from J; junction bases left unmatched: 3. This chain's CDR3 is CASSLGQGAPTDTQYF. Here the CDR3 DNA reads TGCGCCAGCAGCTTGGGACAGGGGGCGCCCACAGATACGCAGTATTTT.

This clonotype has a count of ten or more. V gene TRBV9 combines with J gene TRBJ2-1; TRBD1 is a possible D gene (5 bases). The length of the CDR3 is 13 residues. The germline V and J ends were trimmed by 4 bases and 4 bases, with 9 bases remaining between them. Germline-derived CDR1 and CDR2 are SGDLS and YYNGEE. The CDR3 DNA reads TGTGCCAGCAGCCCACAGGTTTACAATGAGCAGTTCTTC. Its protein is CASSPQVYNEQFF.

The chain carries TRBV7-8 and TRBJ1-1; D might be TRBD1 (6 bases). The germline V and J ends were trimmed by 7 bases and 4 bases, with 13 bases remaining between them. CDR1 and CDR2 from the germline V gene are SGHVS and FQNEAQ. The CDR3 length is 13 residues. CDR3 amino acids: CASNPGAGTEAFF. The CDR3 DNA reads TGTGCCAGCAATCCAGGGGCAGGCACTGAAGCTTTCTTT. The variable domain in full, completed from reference TRBV7-8 and TRBJ1-1, reads GAGVSQSPRYKVAKRGQDVALRCDPISGHVSLFWYQQALGQGPEFLTYFQNEAQLDKSGLPSDRFFAERPEGSVSTLKIQRTQQEDSAVYLCASNPGAGTEAFFGQGTRLTVV.

This clonotype was seen many times. This CDR3 reads CASSQMGAGGEQYF. CDR3 bases: TGCGCCAGCAGCCAAATGGGGGCAGGGGGGGAGCAGTACTTC. The V and J genes are TRBV4-1 and TRBJ2-7, with D perhaps matching TRBD1 (7 bases). The CDR3 sequence is 14 residues long. The germline gives CDR1 MGHRA, CDR2 YSYEKL. Trimming took 2 bases from V and 7 from J, leaving 15 bases between them.

This clonotype was seen ten or more times. The gene calls are TRBV7-2 and TRBJ2-3; 7 bases align to TRBD1. Germline CDR1 SGHTA, CDR2 FQGNSA. The CDR3 length is 16 residues. Trimming at V came to 6 bases and at J to 1 base, leaving 10 bases not matched to a gene. For the CDR3, the DNA is TGTGCCAGCAGGGGACAGACCAATATTCGCACAGATACGCAGTATTTT. This codes for CASRGQTNIRTDTQYF.

The rearrangement links TRBV10-3 to TRBJ1-3; no clear D. CDR3 length equals 13 residues. CDR1 and CDR2 from the germline V gene are ENHRY and SYGVKD. V lost 7 bases to trimming and J lost 2 bases, with 9 bases between them. The CDR3 loop reads CAITREPGNTIYF. CDR3 coding DNA: TGTGCCATCACGAGGGAGCCTGGAAACACCATATATTTT.

This clonotype was observed a handful of times. V and J are TRBV20-1 and TRBJ1-4, with no clear D. CDR3 length: 13 residues. CDR1 and CDR2 (germline): DFQATT, SNEGSKA (reference sequence). The ends were cut back, 3 bases at V and 4 bases at J, with 9 bases in the middle. Here the CDR3 reads CSASGGNNEKLFF. In DNA, the CDR3 is TGCAGTGCTAGCGGCGGGAATAATGAAAAACTGTTTTTT.

The genes are TRBV9 and TRBJ2-1; 7 bases are a match to TRBD2. The CDR3 is 15 amino acids. With 0 bases clipped from V and 8 bases from J, the junction kept 8 bases outside the gene matches. Per germline, CDR1 SGDLS and CDR2 YYNGEE. The CDR3 region has the DNA TGTGCCAGCAGCGTAGTAGGGGTGGGAGGGGATGAGCAGTTCTTC. This codes for CASSVVGVGGDEQFF.